This TCR beta chain appears in the sequencing data of a study of control samples from healthy donors and cancer patients. Measured with immunoSEQ multiplex PCR; TCRdb has only the in-frame clones, and not every one. The data show over 45,000 clones, around 90% seen once. CDR1 is MNHEY, CDR2 SMNVEV, per germline (reference sequence). The CDR3 is 17 residues long. Trimming pared 1 base from V and 5 bases from J, leaving 20 bases between. The chain links TRBV27 to TRBJ2-5, with D possibly being TRBD1 or TRBD2 (6 bases each). Source material: PBMCs. This TCR was sampled from a man in his forties with colorectal cancer. CDR3 sequence reads: CASSLFGGRGDRETQYF. The CDR3, as DNA: TGTGCCAGCAGTTTATTCGGGGGCAGGGGTGATCGGGAGACCCAGTACTTC.